Below are 26 T cell receptor beta chains sequenced from a single sample in a study of blood T cell repertoires in COVID-19. Libraries were prepared by immunoSEQ multiplex PCR; TCRdb keeps only in-frame clonotypes and omits some of them. The profile shows about 160,000 clones, roughly 88% of them singletons. The specimen sequenced was peripheral blood. The receptor set was obtained from a woman aged 80 or older with active or convalescent COVID-19.

CDR3 residues: CASSPGHLSYEQYF. In DNA, the CDR3 is TGCGCCAGCAGCCCGGGACACCTCTCCTACGAGCAGTACTTC. This chain links TRBV4-3 with TRBJ2-7, with TRBD1 as a possible D gene (6 bases). V was pared by 4 bases and J by 0 bases, with 10 bases between. The germline CDR1 and CDR2 sequences are LGHNA and YSLEER. This CDR3 is built from 14 residues.

This clone came up once. The chain joins TRBV5-4 to TRBJ2-1, with 10 bases identical to TRBD1. The CDR3 totals 12 residues. Germline CDR1 is SGHNT and CDR2 is YYREEE (reference sequence). V lost 6 bases to trimming and J lost 15 bases; unmatched junction nucleotides: 9. The CDR3 coding sequence is TGTGCCAGCACCGGAGACAGGGGGCGCCCGTTCTTC. Its translation is CASTGDRGRPFF.

Points on this clone: This CDR3 is also generated by other DNA sequences in the sample. The chain links TRBV12-3 or TRBV12-4 to TRBJ1-2, with D uncertain. This CDR3 region has 11 residues. V was shortened by 3 bases and J by 7 bases, with 6 bases between the two germline ends. CDR3 residues: CASSLGGGYTF. For the CDR3, the DNA is TGTGCCAGCAGTTTGGGAGGTGGCTACACCTTC.

About this clone: A junction end diverges from the germline sequence, so it may reflect a read error. This sequence joins TRBV7-2 and TRBJ2-1; 9 nucleotides match TRBD1. CDR3 length equals 17 residues. Germline values: CDR1 SGHTA, CDR2 FQGNSA. In nucleotides, the CDR3 is TGTGCCAGCAGCACGTACTGGACAGGGGCTGTAATTCGTGAGCCGTTCTTC. Encoded protein: CASSTYWTGAVIREPFF.

V gene TRBV11-3 combines with J gene TRBJ1-1; no clear D. The CDR3 consists of 14 residues. V was clipped by 4 bases and J by 6 bases, with 15 bases between them. CDR1 is SGHNT and CDR2 is YENEEA in the germline V gene. The CDR3 region is CASSSTYRRSEAFF. CDR3 sequence (DNA): TGTGCCAGCAGCTCAACCTATAGGCGGTCTGAAGCTTTCTTT. The full variable domain, in which reference TRBV11-3 and TRBJ1-1 provide the parts outside the CDR3, is EAGVVQSPRYKIIEKKQPVAFWCNPISGHNTLYWYLQNLGQGPELLIRYENEEAVDDSQLPKDRFSAERLKGVDSTLKIQPAELGDSAVYLCASSSTYRRSEAFFGQGTRLTVV.

This sequence joins TRBV5-5 and TRBJ2-7, with TRBD1 identical over 9 bases. CDR3 length equals 15 residues. J lost 3 bases, V lost 2 bases, and 6 bases had no gene match. The germline V gene has CDR1 SGHKS and CDR2 YYEKEE (reference sequence). The CDR3 nucleotides read TGTGCCAGCAGCTTAGGTGGGACAGGGTACTACGAGCAGTACTTC. Translation gives CASSLGGTGYYEQYF.

This chain links TRBV5-5 with TRBJ2-7, with a weak D call TRBD1 (5 bases). Trimming shortened V by 5 bases and J by 2 bases, and 11 bases separated the two germline ends. The length of the CDR3 is 13 residues. Germline V lookup: CDR1 SGHKS, CDR2 YYEKEE (reference sequence). The DNA of the CDR3 is TGTGCCAGCAGGTTGACAGCTGCCTACGAGCAGTACTTC. It encodes CASRLTAAYEQYF.

The chain links TRBV18 to TRBJ1-1, with TRBD1 matching 8 bases. CDR1 is KGHSH, CDR2 LQKENI, per germline. The CDR3 loop spans 14 amino acids. After removal of 6 bases from V and 10 bases from J, the junction contained 13 bases not matched to a gene. The CDR3 reads CASSTQGAWGRAFF. CDR3 coding DNA: TGTGCCAGCTCGACCCAGGGGGCCTGGGGGCGAGCTTTCTTT.

CDR3 nucleotides: TGTGCCAGCAGCTACTACGGTCCGGGGACGCAGTATTTT. It is translated as CASSYYGPGTQYF. The rearrangement joins TRBV5-4 to TRBJ2-3; TRBD2 is a possible D gene (5 bases). Germline CDR1 SGHNT, CDR2 YYREEE (reference sequence). The CDR3 is 13 residues long. Trimming removed 3 bases from V and 9 bases from J, with 14 bases in between.

The genes are TRBV6-4 and TRBJ2-5, with TRBD1 matching over 7 bases. Germline V CDR1 and CDR2: MRHNA, SNTAGT. Losses at the gene ends were 10 bases for V and 1 base for J; bases not matched to a gene: 6. The CDR3 sequence is 13 residues long. DNA of the CDR3: TGTGCCACTAAGACAGGGACCCAAGAGACCCAGTACTTC. This translates into CATKTGTQETQYF.

The CDR3 coding sequence is TGTGCCAGCAGCTTCCTAGTGACGGAGACCCAGTACTTC. Its translation is CASSFLVTETQYF. This chain uses TRBV5-4 with TRBJ2-5; no reliable D call. Looked up from germline, CDR1 is SGHNT and CDR2 is YYREEE (reference sequence). The CDR3 has 13 residues. Trimming removed 2 bases at V and 5 bases at J, with 10 bases between.

This clone was picked up one time. The gene calls are TRBV5-1 and TRBJ2-7, with 7 bases fitting TRBD2. J lost 7 bases, V lost 4 bases, and 17 bases had no gene match. This CDR3 is built from 16 residues. Germline V gene lookup returns CDR1 SGHRS and CDR2 YFSETQ. The CDR3 spells CASSTTGLLEGGEQYF. CDR3 sequence (DNA): TGCGCCAGCAGCACTACCGGACTGCTCGAGGGAGGGGAGCAGTACTTC.

The rearrangement uses TRBV10-2 and TRBJ1-5; D is uncertain. The CDR3 is 12 amino acids. Looked up from germline, CDR1 is WSHSY and CDR2 is SAAADI. The V and J ends lost 0 bases and 5 bases respectively, with 2 bases between them. The DNA for the CDR3 is TGCGCCAGCAGTGAGTCCTATCAGCCCCAGCATTTT. It is translated as CASSESYQPQHF.

The chain recombines TRBV11-2 with TRBJ2-7; D is perhaps TRBD2 (6 bases). There are 14 residues in the CDR3. V lost 5 bases to trimming and J lost 3 bases, with 14 bases between them. Germline V gives CDR1 SGHAT, CDR2 FQNNGV. CDR3 in DNA: TGTGCCAGCAGCGCGGGACCAGGGATCTACGAGCAGTACTTC. Protein sequence: CASSAGPGIYEQYF.

This rearrangement joins TRBV30 to TRBJ1-4, with D unclear. Trimming pared 4 bases from V and 13 bases from J, leaving 13 bases between. The CDR3 is 11 amino acids. CDR1 GTSNPN and CDR2 SVGIG come from the germline V gene (reference sequence). The CDR3 DNA is TGTGCCTGGACCGCTGGAGGGAGACTGTTTTTT. Translation gives CAWTAGGRLFF. Supplemented by reference TRBV30 and TRBJ1-4, the full variable domain reads SQTIHQWPATLVQPVGSPLSLECTVEGTSNPNLYWYRQAAGRGLQLLFYSVGIGQISSEVPQNLSASRPQDRQFILSSKKLLLSDSGFYLCAWTAGGRLFFGSGTQLSVL.

The chain recombines TRBV13 with TRBJ1-2; no clear D gene. This CDR3 has 13 residues. V lost 0 bases and J lost 4, with 6 bases in between. Germline CDR1 PRHDT, CDR2 FYEKMQ (reference sequence). CDR3 nucleotides: TGTGCCAGCAGCTTAGGACAGTTCTATGGCTACACCTTC. Translation gives CASSLGQFYGYTF.

J is TRBJ1-2 and V is TRBV27, with TRBD1 as a possible D gene (6 bases). Trimming left V 3 bases short and J 6 bases short, with 20 bases between. CDR3 size: 16 residues. In germline, CDR1 is MNHEY, CDR2 SMNVEV (reference sequence). CDR3 protein: CASSFIHRVGKDGYTF. The CDR3, as DNA: TGTGCCAGCAGTTTCATCCACAGGGTCGGGAAGGATGGCTACACCTTC.

This clone was detected only once. The J gene is TRBJ2-2, the V gene TRBV5-4; a weak D match, TRBD2 (6 bases). CDR3 length equals 15 residues. The V gene lost 3 bases and the J gene lost 0 bases, with 9 bases spanning the gap. Germline V gene data show CDR1 as SGHNT and CDR2 as YYREEE (reference sequence). The CDR3 DNA follows: TGTGCCAGCAGCTCCGGGACTCCGAACACCGGGGAGCTGTTTTTT. It yields the protein CASSSGTPNTGELFF. The full variable domain, its missing parts supplied by reference TRBV5-4 and TRBJ2-2, is ETGVTQSPTHLIKTRGQQVTLRCSSQSGHNTVSWYQQALGQGPQFIFQYYREEENGRGNFPPRFSGLQFPNYSSELNVNALELDDSALYLCASSSGTPNTGELFFGEGSRLTVL.

V usage is TRBV4-3 and J usage is TRBJ2-2; 10 bases align to TRBD2. This CDR3 region has 18 residues. Germline CDR1 is LGHNA and CDR2 is YSLEER. After removal of 1 base from V and 4 bases from J, the junction contained 9 bases not matched to a gene. Here the CDR3 DNA reads TGCGCCAGCAGCCAAGGGGTAGCGGGGGGTTTGGGCACCGGGGAGCTGTTTTTT. As protein: CASSQGVAGGLGTGELFF.

The chain uses TRBV7-2 and TRBJ2-1; D might be TRBD2 (6 bases). This CDR3 has 15 residues. The germline V gene has CDR1 SGHTA and CDR2 FQGNSA. V shed 3 bases and J shed 1 base, with 10 bases lying between them. CDR3 nucleotides: TGTGCCAGCAGCTTTGACGGGACTTCCTACAATGAGCAGTTCTTC. Its protein is CASSFDGTSYNEQFF.

This chain joins TRBV21-1 and TRBJ2-1; TRBD2, the table's D call, lacks a check against the DNA. TRBV21-1 is marked as a pseudogene. The length of the CDR3 is 18 residues. CDR3 coding DNA: TGTGCCAGCAGCAATATACGGGATATAGCGGGACGACACAATGAGCAGTTCTTC. Translating it yields CASSNIRDIAGRHNEQFF.

This sequence joins TRBV5-6 and TRBJ2-2; no firm D call. Per germline, CDR1 SGHDT and CDR2 YYEEEE. CDR3 length equals 14 residues. Trimming removed 1 base from V and 4 bases from J, with 8 bases in between. As DNA, the CDR3 is TGTGCCAGCAGCTTGACGGGTCCCACCGGGGAGCTGTTTTTT. Its protein is CASSLTGPTGELFF.

The chain links TRBV12-3 or TRBV12-4 to TRBJ2-7, with TRBD2 as a possible D gene (6 bases). This CDR3 has 13 residues. The ends were cut back, 3 bases at V and 4 bases at J, with 10 bases in the middle. The CDR3 reads CASSFLGRYEQYF. The CDR3 DNA reads TGTGCCAGCAGTTTCTTAGGGAGGTACGAGCAGTACTTC.

This clone was observed a handful of times. The genes are TRBV19 and TRBJ1-3, with D perhaps matching TRBD1 (5 bases). Germline CDR1 and CDR2: LNHDA and SQIVND (reference sequence). V lost 4 bases and J lost 0, with 10 bases in between. This CDR3 is built from 15 residues. The CDR3 DNA reads as TGTGCCAGTAGTACTTTGGGGCGCTCTGGAAACACCATATATTTT. This gives the protein CASSTLGRSGNTIYF.

The chain couples TRBV9 to TRBJ2-7, with D perhaps matching TRBD1 (5 bases). The ends were cut back, 4 bases at V and 6 bases at J, with 17 bases in the middle. CDR1 and CDR2 from the germline V gene are SGDLS and YYNGEE. This CDR3 has 14 residues. The CDR3 is CASSPRQGRGEQYF. In nucleotides, the CDR3 is TGTGCCAGCAGCCCGCGGCAGGGTAGAGGCGAGCAGTACTTC.

The chain couples TRBV11-3 to TRBJ2-5, with a weak D call TRBD1 (6 bases). CDR1 is SGHNT, CDR2 YENEEA, per germline. Trimming took 5 bases from V and 2 from J, leaving 15 bases between them. The CDR3 runs 15 residues. The chain's CDR3 is CASSTRGQGQETQYF. CDR3 DNA sequence: TGTGCCAGCAGCACCCGGGGCCAGGGGCAAGAGACCCAGTACTTC.